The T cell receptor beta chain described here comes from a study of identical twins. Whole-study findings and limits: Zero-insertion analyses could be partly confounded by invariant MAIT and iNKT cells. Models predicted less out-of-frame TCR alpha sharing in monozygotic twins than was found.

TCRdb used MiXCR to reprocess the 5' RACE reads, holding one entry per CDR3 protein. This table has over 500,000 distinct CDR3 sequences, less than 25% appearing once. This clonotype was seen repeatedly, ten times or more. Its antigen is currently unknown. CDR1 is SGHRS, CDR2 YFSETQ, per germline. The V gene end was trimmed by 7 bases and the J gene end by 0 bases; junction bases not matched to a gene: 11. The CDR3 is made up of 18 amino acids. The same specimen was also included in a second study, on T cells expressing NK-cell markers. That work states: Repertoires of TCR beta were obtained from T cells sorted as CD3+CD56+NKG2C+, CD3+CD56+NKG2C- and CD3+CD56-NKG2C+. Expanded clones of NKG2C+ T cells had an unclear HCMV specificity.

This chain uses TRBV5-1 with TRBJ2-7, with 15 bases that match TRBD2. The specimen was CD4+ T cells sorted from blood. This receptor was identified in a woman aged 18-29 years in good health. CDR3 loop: CASSPGLAGGPSSYEQYF. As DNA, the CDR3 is TGCGCCAGCTCCCCGGGACTAGCGGGAGGACCAAGCTCCTACGAGCAGTACTTC.